Listed below are T cell receptor beta chains from one sample, sequenced in a study of blood T cell repertoires in COVID-19. Sequencing used immunoSEQ multiplex PCR; TCRdb keeps in-frame clones, though not all of them. The sample shows about 84,000 clones, over 60% of them seen only once. The source material was peripheral blood. Receptor source: a man aged 70-80 years with acute or convalescent COVID-19. CDR3s include the opening cysteine and the closing phenylalanine or tryptophan. The D gene is left open where the match is weak. Clone sizes are given selectively: once, few, many, or a class where the clone is expanded.

NA	NA	TRBV28	TRBJ1-4	TGTGCCAGCAGTTTATACCAGGGAACTAATGAAAAACTGTTTTTT	CASSLYQGTNEKLFF
NA	TRBD2	TRBV7-2	TRBJ2-1	TGTGCCAGCAGCTTAAATCGACTAGCGGGAGGAAATGAGCAGTTCTTC	CASSLNRLAGGNEQFF
NA	TRBD1	TRBV5-6	TRBJ1-5	TGTGCCAGCAGCTCCGGGACAGCGAATCAGCCCCAGCATTTT	CASSSGTANQPQHF
few	TRBD1	TRBV5-5	TRBJ1-4	TGTGCCAGCAGCTTGTTCGGGACAGTATACGAAAAACTGTTTTTT	CASSLFGTVYEKLFF
once	TRBD1	TRBV30	TRBJ1-5	TGTGCCTGGAGCCCGCGAACCGGACAGGGGGCGTATCAGCCCCAGCATTTT	CAWSPRTGQGAYQPQHF
NA	NA	TRBV19	TRBJ2-7	TGTGCCAGTAGTATCGCCCTGGCCTCCTACGAGCAGTACTTC	CASSIALASYEQYF
few	NA	TRBV6-5	TRBJ1-1	TGTGCCAGCAGGTCAGGCCCAGTCACTGAAGCTTTCTTT	CASRSGPVTEAFF
NA	TRBD2	TRBV7-2	TRBJ2-3	TGTGCCAGCAGCTTAAGGCCTAGCGGGGTCTCAGATACGCAGTATTTT	CASSLRPSGVSDTQYF
once	TRBD1	TRBV7-2	TRBJ1-6	TGTGCCAGCAGCTTAGCTCCAGGGGGAAGGGATTCACCCCTCCACTTT	CASSLAPGGRDSPLHF
NA	TRBD1	TRBV9	TRBJ1-2	TGTGCCAGCAGCGCGACGGACAGGGGGCATGGCTACACCTTC	CASSATDRGHGYTF
NA	TRBD1	TRBV18	TRBJ2-2	TGTGCCAGCTCACCCCGTATGGGACAGGTGAACACCGGGGAGCTGTTTTTT	CASSPRMGQVNTGELFF
NA	TRBD2	TRBV27	TRBJ2-2	TGTGCCAGCAGTTTAGACGCGGGGGTAATCGGGGAGCTGTTTTTT	CASSLDAGVIGELFF
NA	NA	TRBV11-2	TRBJ2-2	TGTGCCAGCAGCTCCAGGGGTATCAACACCGGGGAGCTGTTTTTT	CASSSRGINTGELFF
NA	TRBD1	TRBV2	TRBJ1-5	TGTGCCAGCAGTGAACCGACAGGGCATCAGCCCCAGCATTTT	CASSEPTGHQPQHF
NA	TRBD2	TRBV4-1	TRBJ2-3	TGCGCCAGCAGCCAAGATAGAACTAGCGGTAGCACAGATACGCAGTATTTT	CASSQDRTSGSTDTQYF
NA	NA	TRBV5-5	TRBJ1-1	TGTGCCAGCAGTCTTGGGAACAGGAGATTGAACACTGAAGCTTTCTTT	CASSLGNRRLNTEAFF
NA	NA	TRBV18	TRBJ2-7	TGTGCCAGCTCAAGTCTCGTGGCAGCGGTAAACGAGCAGTACTTC	CASSSLVAAVNEQYF
NA	NA	TRBV11-1	TRBJ2-7	TGTGCCAGCAGCTCTACAACACTTGGTTCAGGGGAGCAGTACTTC	CASSSTTLGSGEQYF
NA	NA	TRBV7-7	TRBJ2-5	TGTGCTAGCAGCTTAAACACCGGGGAGACCCAGTACTTC	CASSLNTGETQYF
NA	NA	TRBV15	TRBJ1-4	TGTGCCACCAGCACGTCCCGAGGGCAGCTTAATGAAAAACTGTTTTTT	CATSTSRGQLNEKLFF
NA	TRBD1	TRBV10-2	TRBJ1-1	TGCGCCAGCAGCTCCGACAGGGGGAGGGCTGAAGCTTTCTTT	CASSSDRGRAEAFF
NA	NA	TRBV10-3	TRBJ2-1	TGTGCCATCAGTGAGTCGAGGGAGCAGTTCTTC	CAISESREQFF
NA	TRBD2	TRBV29-1	TRBJ2-5	TGCAACGACATCCAAATTAGCGGGGAGACCCAGTACTTC	CNDIQISGETQYF
once	TRBD1	TRBV6-6	TRBJ2-5	TGTGCCAGCAGTTCGACAGGGATAGGAGCCCAGTACTTC	CASSSTGIGAQYF
NA	TRBD1	TRBV10-3	TRBJ1-6	TGTGCCATCAGGAGAGACATGGGACAGGGTAATTCACCCCTCCACTTT	CAIRRDMGQGNSPLHF
NA	TRBD1	TRBV6-5	TRBJ1-6	TGTGCCAGCAGTTACGGCAGGGGGCGATTTTCACCCCTCCACTTT	CASSYGRGRFSPLHF